This TCR beta chain was identified during a study of cytomegalovirus exposure and HLA in healthy donors. General observations from the study: Among the sequence variants, a highly shared cluster was likely an artifact of sequencing.

Per the germline V gene, CDR1 is MNHEY and CDR2 is SVGAGI. V dropped 6 bases and J dropped 4; count of bases not matched to a gene: 6. The CDR3 spans 14 residues. About this clone: Its antigen is unknown.

PCR used 60 Vbeta primers and 13 Jbeta primers. Only in-frame clones appear in the TCRdb table, and some are missing; sequencing was by immunoSEQ multiplex PCR. The top ten clones hold roughly 4% of a sample with some 140,000 clones, 65% to 80% of them seen once. This TCR derives from a woman aged 40 to 55 in good health and CMV-seronegative. Sequenced material: PBMCs. The V and J genes are TRBV6-5 and TRBJ1-2; 9 positions match TRBD1. The chain's CDR3 is CASSWDRAGYGYTF. In DNA, the CDR3 is TGTGCCAGCAGCTGGGACAGGGCGGGCTATGGCTACACCTTC.